The clone carrying this T cell receptor (beta chain) was seen only a few times. Its antigen is not known. Some clones are missing from TCRdb's copy, which holds only in-frame ones; the method was immunoSEQ multiplex PCR. The data contain about 150,000 clones, over 75% of them singletons. The data originate from a study of T cell responses to AZD1222 COVID-19 vaccine. Study at large: Pooled in the analysis were second doses at about 4 or about 12 weeks.

Whole-study results and caveats: Baseline seropositives among AZD1222 recipients totaled only five or six.

The source material was peripheral blood, sampled on day 0 of AZD1222 vaccination. This sequence was found in an adult in good health.

In nucleotides, the CDR3 is TGTGCCAGCAGCCAAGATCACGGACTAGCTCTCTACGAGCAGTACTTC. It is translated as CASSQDHGLALYEQYF. V is TRBV4-2 and J is TRBJ2-7; 8 nucleotides align to TRBD2. The CDR3 has 16 amino acids. J lost 3 bases, V lost 0 bases, and 7 bases had no gene match. The germline gives CDR1 LGHNA, CDR2 YNFKEQ.